The rows below give T cell receptor beta chains drawn from one sample of a study of blood T cell repertoires in COVID-19. Sequencing used immunoSEQ multiplex PCR; TCRdb keeps in-frame clones, though not all of them. The data contain 250,000 or so clones, around 81% of them singletons. The specimen was PBMCs or T cells enriched from blood (not recorded which). The receptors here all came from a man over 45 who had recovered from COVID-19. The CDR3 runs from the conserved cysteine through the conserved F or W. A D gene is named only where the DNA matches it firmly. Not all rows give a size; the values are once, few, many and, for expanded clones, a class.

TGTGCCAGCCGGGACTATCTGCACTGGGATACGCAGTATTTT,CASRDYLHWDTQYF,NA,TRBJ2-3,TRBD2,TRBV6-6
TGTGCCAGCAGCACAACAGGGTTTCCCTACAATGAGCAGTTCTTC,CASSTTGFPYNEQFF,NA,TRBJ2-1,NA,TRBV7-3
TGTGCCAGCAGCTTAACGACAGGGGTTGAGGGCTACACCTTC,CASSLTTGVEGYTF,NA,TRBJ1-2,TRBD1,TRBV7-3
TGTGCCAGCTCGCAGACAGCTACTAATGAAAAACTGTTTTTT,CASSQTATNEKLFF,NA,TRBJ1-4,NA,TRBV18
TGTGCCAGCAGCTTGGGGGCTAGCGCGAACTACGAGCAGTACTTC,CASSLGASANYEQYF,NA,TRBJ2-7,NA,TRBV5-6
TGTGCCAGCAGCTCTGGGACGGGACAGGTCTATAATTCACCCCTCCACTTT,CASSSGTGQVYNSPLHF,NA,TRBJ1-6,TRBD1,TRBV5-4
TGTGCCAGCAGTGGATTGACAGGGTCCGGTTCACCCCTCCACTTT,CASSGLTGSGSPLHF,NA,TRBJ1-6,TRBD1,TRBV25-1
TGTGCCTGGAGTCGAATAGCGAACACTGAAGCTTTCTTT,CAWSRIANTEAFF,NA,TRBJ1-1,NA,TRBV30
TGTGCCAGCCGCCTGACAGGGTATGAAAAACTGTTTTTT,CASRLTGYEKLFF,once,TRBJ1-4,TRBD1,TRBV5-5
TGTGCCAGCAGTTTGTTTGCCCTCCAAGGGGGTGGCACTGAAGCTTTCTTT,CASSLFALQGGGTEAFF,NA,TRBJ1-1,NA,TRBV28
TGTGCCTGGAATCGCGCCCGGGACAGGTTAACCATGAACACTGAAGCTTTCTTT,CAWNRARDRLTMNTEAFF,NA,TRBJ1-1,TRBD1,TRBV30
TGTGCCAGCAGCCCGGGGGTCGAGCAGTACTTC,CASSPGVEQYF,NA,TRBJ2-7,NA,TRBV7-2
TGCGCCAGCAGCTTGGATGGGGGCCCAATGAACACTGAAGCTTTCTTT,CASSLDGGPMNTEAFF,NA,TRBJ1-1,NA,TRBV5-1
TGTGCCAGCAGCTCGTATACCTTGCGGGGTCGGGGGTCCTACGAGCAGTACTTC,CASSSYTLRGRGSYEQYF,few,TRBJ2-7,NA,TRBV5-5
TGCGCCAGCAGCTTGATACAGGGCACCAGGGAGACCCAGTACTTC,CASSLIQGTRETQYF,NA,TRBJ2-5,NA,TRBV5-1
TGTGCCAGCAGGGGACTAGGGGTCGGCGAGCAGTACTTC,CASRGLGVGEQYF,NA,TRBJ2-7,TRBD2,TRBV3-1/TRBV3-2
TGTGCCAGTCGAAGCGATAGCACAGATACGCAGTATTTT,CASRSDSTDTQYF,NA,TRBJ2-3,NA,TRBV19
TGTGCCACCAGTGATGCCCGGACGGCTAGGGGAAAGGAGACCCAGTACTTC,CATSDARTARGKETQYF,NA,TRBJ2-5,NA,TRBV24-1
TGTGCCAGCGGGAGAAGAGTAGCCGAGCAGTACTTC,CASGRRVAEQYF,NA,TRBJ2-7,NA,TRBV25-1
TGTGCCAGCAGCGCAGGCCCTGACAGCTTCGAGCAGTACTTC,CASSAGPDSFEQYF,NA,TRBJ2-7,NA,TRBV9
TGCGCCAGCAGCTGGGGACAGGGTCACACCGGGGAGCTGTTTTTT,CASSWGQGHTGELFF,NA,TRBJ2-2,TRBD1,TRBV5-1
TGTGCCAGCAGCCTCGCGGGAAAAGATACGCAGTATTTT,CASSLAGKDTQYF,NA,TRBJ2-3,NA,TRBV28
TGTGCCAGCAGCTCCGGGGTCAATCAGCCCCAGCATTTT,CASSSGVNQPQHF,NA,TRBJ1-5,NA,TRBV5-6
TGTGCCAGCAGCCCGGCCCTACAGTATGGGGAGACCCAGTACTTC,CASSPALQYGETQYF,NA,TRBJ2-5,NA,TRBV5-4
TGTGCCACCAGTGACCCGTCGCCAGCGGGAGGGTACAATGAGCAGTTCTTC,CATSDPSPAGGYNEQFF,once,TRBJ2-1,TRBD2,TRBV24-1
TGTGCCACCAGTGATCCTCGGCTAGCAGACACAGATACGCAGTATTTT,CATSDPRLADTDTQYF,NA,TRBJ2-3,NA,TRBV24-1
TGTGCCAGCAGATATGCAGGGCAGGTTTATCCCGGGGAGCTGTTTTTT,CASRYAGQVYPGELFF,NA,TRBJ2-2,NA,TRBV27
TGTGCCAGCAGCCCTGGACTAGTAGCCTACGAGCAGTACTTC,CASSPGLVAYEQYF,many,TRBJ2-7,TRBD2,TRBV9
TGTGCCAGCAGCCCTTCCGGGACTAGGTCCAATGAGCAGTTCTTC,CASSPSGTRSNEQFF,NA,TRBJ2-1,TRBD2,TRBV3-1/TRBV3-2
TGTGCCAGCAGCCAAGGCCGGGACTCTGGAAACACCATATATTTT,CASSQGRDSGNTIYF,NA,TRBJ1-3,NA,TRBV3-1/TRBV3-2
TGTGCCAGCAGCTTAACGGGACAGAGCTCTGGAAACACCATATATTTT,CASSLTGQSSGNTIYF,NA,TRBJ1-3,TRBD1,TRBV7-2
TGTGCCAGCAGCTTCGGGAGGTACACTGAAGCTTTCTTT,CASSFGRYTEAFF,NA,TRBJ1-1,NA,TRBV7-2